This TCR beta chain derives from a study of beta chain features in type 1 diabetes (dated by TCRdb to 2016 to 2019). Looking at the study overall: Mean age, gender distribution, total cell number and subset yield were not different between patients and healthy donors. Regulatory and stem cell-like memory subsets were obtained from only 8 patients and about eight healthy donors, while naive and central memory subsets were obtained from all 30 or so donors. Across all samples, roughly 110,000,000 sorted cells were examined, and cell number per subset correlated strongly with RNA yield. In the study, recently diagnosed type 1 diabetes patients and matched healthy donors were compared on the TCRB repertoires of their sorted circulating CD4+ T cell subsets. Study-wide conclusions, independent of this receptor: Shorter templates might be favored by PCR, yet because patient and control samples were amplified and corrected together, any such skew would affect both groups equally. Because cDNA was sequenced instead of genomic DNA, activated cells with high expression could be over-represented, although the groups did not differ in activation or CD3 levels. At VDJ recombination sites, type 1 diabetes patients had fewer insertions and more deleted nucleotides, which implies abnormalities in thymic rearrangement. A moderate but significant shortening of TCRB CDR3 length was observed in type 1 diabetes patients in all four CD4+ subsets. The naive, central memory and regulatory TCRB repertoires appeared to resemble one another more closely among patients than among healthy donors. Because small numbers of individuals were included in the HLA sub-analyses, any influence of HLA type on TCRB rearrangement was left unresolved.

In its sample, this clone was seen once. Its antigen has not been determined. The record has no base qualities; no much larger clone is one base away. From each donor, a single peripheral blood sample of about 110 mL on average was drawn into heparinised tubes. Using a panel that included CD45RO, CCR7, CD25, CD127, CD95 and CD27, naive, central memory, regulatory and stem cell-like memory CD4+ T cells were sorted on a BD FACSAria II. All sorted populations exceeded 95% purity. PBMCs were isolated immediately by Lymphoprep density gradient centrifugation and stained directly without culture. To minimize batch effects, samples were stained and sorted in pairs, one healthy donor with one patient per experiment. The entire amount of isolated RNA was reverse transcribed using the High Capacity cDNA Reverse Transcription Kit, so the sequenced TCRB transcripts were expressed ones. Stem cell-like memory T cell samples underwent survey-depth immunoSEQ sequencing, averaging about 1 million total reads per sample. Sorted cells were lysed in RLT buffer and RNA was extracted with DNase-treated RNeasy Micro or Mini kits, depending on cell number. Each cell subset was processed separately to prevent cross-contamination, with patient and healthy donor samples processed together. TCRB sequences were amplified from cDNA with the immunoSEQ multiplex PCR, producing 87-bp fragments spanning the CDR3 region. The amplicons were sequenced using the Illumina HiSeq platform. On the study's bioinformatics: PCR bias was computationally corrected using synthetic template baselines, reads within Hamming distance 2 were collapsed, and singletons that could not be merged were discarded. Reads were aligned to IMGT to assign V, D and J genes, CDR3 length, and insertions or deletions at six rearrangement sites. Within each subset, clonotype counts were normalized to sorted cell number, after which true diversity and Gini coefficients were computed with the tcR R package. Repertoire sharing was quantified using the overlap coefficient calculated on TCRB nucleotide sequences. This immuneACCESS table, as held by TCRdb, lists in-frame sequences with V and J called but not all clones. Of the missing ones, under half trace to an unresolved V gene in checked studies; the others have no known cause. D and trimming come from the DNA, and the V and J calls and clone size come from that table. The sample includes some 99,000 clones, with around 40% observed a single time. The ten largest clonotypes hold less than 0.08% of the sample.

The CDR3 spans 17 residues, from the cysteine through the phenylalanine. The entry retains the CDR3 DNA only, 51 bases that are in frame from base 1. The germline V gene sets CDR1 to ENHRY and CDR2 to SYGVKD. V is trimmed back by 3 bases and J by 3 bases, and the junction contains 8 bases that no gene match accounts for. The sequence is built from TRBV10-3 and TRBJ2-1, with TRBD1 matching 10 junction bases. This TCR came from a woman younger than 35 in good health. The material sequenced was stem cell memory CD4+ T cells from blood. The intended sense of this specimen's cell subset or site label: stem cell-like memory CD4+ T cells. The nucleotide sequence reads TGTGCCATCAGTGAACTAGGGACAGGGGTTTACTACAATGAGCAGTTCTTC. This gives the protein CAISELGTGVYYNEQFF.